The sequence of this T cell receptor (beta chain) was determined in a study of OX40 agonist ivuxolimab in advanced cancers. Trimming cost V 0 bases and J 5 bases, with 8 bases left between them. Germline assignment: CDR1 GTSNPN and CDR2 SVGIG (reference sequence). The CDR3 is 13 amino acids. The repertoire was sequenced with immunoSEQ multiplex PCR; TCRdb's copy has only in-frame clones and lacks some. The sample has about 34,000 clones; around 90% are singletons. At baseline, cycle 4 day 1, and cycle 7 day 1, blood was sampled. The rearrangement links TRBV30 to TRBJ1-3; no firm D call. Sequencing was performed on CD4+ or CD8+ T cells sorted from blood, taken in a trial of the OX40 agonist ivuxolimab. The receptor's source is an adult with an advanced solid tumor such as melanoma, head and neck, liver or kidney cancer. The CDR3 region is CAWSVDRRNTIYF. DNA for the CDR3: TGTGCCTGGAGTGTAGATCGAAGAAACACCATATATTTT.